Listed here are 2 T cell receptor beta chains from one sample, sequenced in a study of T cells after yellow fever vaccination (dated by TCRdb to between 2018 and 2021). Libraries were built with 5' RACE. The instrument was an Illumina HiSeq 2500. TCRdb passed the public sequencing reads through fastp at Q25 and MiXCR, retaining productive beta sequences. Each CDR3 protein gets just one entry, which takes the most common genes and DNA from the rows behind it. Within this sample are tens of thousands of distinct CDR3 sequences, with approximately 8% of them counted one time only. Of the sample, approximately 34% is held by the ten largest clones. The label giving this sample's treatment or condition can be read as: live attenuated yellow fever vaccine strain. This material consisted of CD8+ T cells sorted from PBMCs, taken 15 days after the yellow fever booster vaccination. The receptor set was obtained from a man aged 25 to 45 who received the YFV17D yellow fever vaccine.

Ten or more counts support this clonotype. CDR3 in amino acids: CATSSGAYYTEAFF. Written as DNA, the CDR3 is TGTGCCACCAGCAGTGGGGCTTATTACACTGAAGCTTTCTTT. V usage is TRBV15 and J usage is TRBJ1-1; perhaps TRBD1 as D (5 bases). This CDR3 contains 14 residues. The V and J ends lost 3 bases and 3 bases respectively, with 11 bases between them. Germline-derived CDR1 and CDR2 are LNHNV and YYDKDF (reference sequence). The full variable domain, completed using reference TRBV15 and TRBJ1-1, is DAMVIQNPRYQVTQFGKPVTLSCSQTLNHNVMYWYQQKSSQAPKLLFHYYDKDFNNEADTPDNFQSRRPNTSFCFLDIRSPGLGDTAMYLCATSSGAYYTEAFFGQGTRLTVV.

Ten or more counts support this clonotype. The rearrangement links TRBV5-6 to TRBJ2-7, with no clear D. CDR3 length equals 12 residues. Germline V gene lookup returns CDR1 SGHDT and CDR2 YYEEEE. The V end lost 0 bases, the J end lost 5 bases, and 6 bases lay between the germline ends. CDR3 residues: CASSLGGDEQYF. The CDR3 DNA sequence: TGTGCCAGCAGCTTGGGTGGGGACGAGCAGTACTTC.